Presented here are 22 T cell receptor beta chains from one specimen sequenced in a study of shared clonotypes between healthy human individuals. TCRdb's table, derived via immunoSEQ multiplex PCR, lists solely in-frame clones and lacks some. The sample consists of 1,500,000 or so clones, roughly 96% of them appearing once. Sequencing input: naive CD4+ T cells sorted from blood. The sample's subset: CD45RA+ positively selected. The receptors were gathered from a man aged 25-45 years in good health.

The chain joins TRBV2 to TRBJ2-3; a possible D gene is TRBD1 (5 bases). The CDR3 covers 15 residues. Germline lookup yields CDR1 SNHLY and CDR2 FYNNEI. Deletions cut 6 bases from V and 4 bases from J, with 17 bases between. The CDR3 bases are TGTGCCAGCAGCTCCCGCCCTATCAGGGCAGATACGCAGTATTTT. It specifies CASSSRPIRADTQYF.

The V gene is TRBV9, the J gene TRBJ2-3; D is uncertain. Trimming took off 4 bases at V and 1 base at J, with 13 bases between the two ends. The CDR3 totals 15 residues. The germline V gene has CDR1 SGDLS and CDR2 YYNGEE. The chain's CDR3 is CASSPQDPGTDTQYF. For the CDR3, the DNA is TGTGCCAGCAGCCCTCAGGACCCCGGCACAGATACGCAGTATTTT.

This clone was observed once. The chain couples TRBV5-4 to TRBJ2-1; D is possibly TRBD1 (6 bases). The V and J ends lost 0 bases and 4 bases respectively, with 11 bases between them. This CDR3 spans 15 amino acids. Germline V gene sequence: CDR1 SGHNT, CDR2 YYREEE (reference sequence). In DNA, the CDR3 is TGTGCCAGCAGCTTGGCCGGACAGCTTTACAATGAGCAGTTCTTC. Translation gives CASSLAGQLYNEQFF.

The rearrangement links TRBV7-8 to TRBJ2-5; 11 bases align to TRBD1. This CDR3 contains 16 residues. The V segment lost 3 bases and the J segment 0 bases; nucleotides outside the gene matches: 3. Germline lookup yields CDR1 SGHVS and CDR2 FQNEAQ. CDR3 bases: TGTGCCAGCAGCTTTAGGACAGGGGGCCACCAAGAGACCCAGTACTTC. Protein sequence: CASSFRTGGHQETQYF.

The chain links TRBV6-5 to TRBJ2-2; TRBD1 or TRBD2 may be the D gene (6 bases each). The CDR3 has 13 residues. Per germline, CDR1 MNHEY and CDR2 SVGAGI. The V end was cut by 9 bases, the J end by 0 bases, with 8 bases between. The CDR3 DNA reads as TGTGCCAGGAGGGGGGCGAACACCGGGGAGCTGTTTTTT. Encoded protein: CARRGANTGELFF.

Details on this clone: Other DNA sequences of this sample code for an identical CDR3. The V call is TRBV9, the J call TRBJ2-5; D gene uncertain. Trimming removed 0 bases at V and 2 bases at J, with 8 bases between. The CDR3 is made up of 14 amino acids. Germline CDR1 is SGDLS and CDR2 is YYNGEE. The CDR3 nucleotides read TGTGCCAGCAGCGTAGCGGCAAGACAAGAGACCCAGTACTTC. Protein: CASSVAARQETQYF.

The table lists this clone with a count of one. The chain recombines TRBV7-3 with TRBJ2-1, with 7 positions matching TRBD1. This CDR3 has 15 residues. V shed 4 bases, J shed 4 bases, and the junction held 7 bases outside the gene matches. CDR1 is SGHTA, CDR2 FQGTGA, per germline. CDR3 coding DNA: TGTGCCAGCAGCTATCCCGGGACAGCATACAATGAGCAGTTCTTC. Residues: CASSYPGTAYNEQFF.

V and J are TRBV10-3 and TRBJ2-7; 7 positions match TRBD1. Germline values: CDR1 ENHRY, CDR2 SYGVKD. Trimming took 2 bases from V and 5 from J; bases not matched to a gene: 9. The CDR3 loop spans 15 amino acids. CDR3 nucleotides: TGTGCCATCAGTGAGCCGGGACAGAGTTCTCACGAGCAGTACTTC. This codes for CAISEPGQSSHEQYF.

This rearrangement joins TRBV9 to TRBJ1-1; D unclear. Germline CDR1 and CDR2: SGDLS and YYNGEE. Trimming cost V 0 bases and J 1 base, with 10 bases left between them. The CDR3 consists of 15 residues. This chain's CDR3 is CASSVGGGPNTEAFF. In DNA, the CDR3 is TGTGCCAGCAGCGTAGGGGGAGGACCGAACACTGAAGCTTTCTTT.

The DNA for the CDR3 is TGTGCCACCAGCAGAGGGAGTAGGACGCGAGAGATAGATACGCAGTATTTT. Protein sequence: CATSRGSRTREIDTQYF. V usage is TRBV15 and J usage is TRBJ2-3, with D unclear. CDR3 length equals 17 residues. Trimming removed 1 base at V and 5 bases at J, with 19 bases between. In germline, CDR1 is LNHNV, CDR2 YYDKDF (reference sequence).

The rearrangement links TRBV18 to TRBJ2-1, with no clear D. This CDR3 has 18 residues. Germline CDR1 reads KGHSH; CDR2 reads LQKENI. Trimming removed 2 bases at V and 0 bases at J, with 17 bases between. CDR3 nucleotide sequence: TGTGCCAGCTCACCAAGAAGGCTACCCTACCGCTCCTACAATGAGCAGTTCTTC. It is translated as CASSPRRLPYRSYNEQFF.

V gene TRBV10-3 combines with J gene TRBJ1-2; 12 positions agree with TRBD1. The CDR3 is 15 residues long. CDR1 is ENHRY and CDR2 is SYGVKD in the germline V gene. With V trimmed by 3 bases and J by 4 bases, 3 bases remained unmatched. CDR3: CAISDPGQGAYGYTF. CDR3 bases: TGTGCCATCAGTGACCCGGGACAGGGGGCCTATGGCTACACCTTC.

The chain is built from TRBV28 and TRBJ2-1; 9 bases are shared with TRBD2. In germline, CDR1 is MDHEN, CDR2 SYDVKM. V gave up 5 bases and J gave up 5 bases; unmatched junction bases: 13. CDR3 length: 17 residues. CDR3 sequence (DNA): TGTGCCAGCAGTCCGTCTCTTTGGCGGGAGGGCCACAATGAGCAGTTCTTC. This gives the protein CASSPSLWREGHNEQFF.

The genes are TRBV30 and TRBJ2-7; D may be TRBD2 (5 bases). The CDR3 is made up of 18 amino acids. Germline V lookup: CDR1 GTSNPN, CDR2 SVGIG (reference sequence). Trimming shortened V by 2 bases and J by 3 bases, and 26 bases separated the two germline ends. CDR3 loop: CAWSYIRPAFGGNYEQYF. In DNA form, the CDR3 reads TGTGCCTGGAGTTACATTCGGCCCGCTTTCGGAGGCAACTACGAGCAGTACTTC.

The chain couples TRBV28 to TRBJ1-1, with TRBD1 matching 9 bases. Germline CDR1 and CDR2: MDHEN and SYDVKM. The V and J ends lost 5 bases and 2 bases, in that order; junction bases with no gene match: 9. The CDR3 length is 16 residues. CDR3 nucleotide sequence: TGTGCCAGCAGTCTCCTACAGGGGGCGTTTAACACTGAAGCTTTCTTT. Protein: CASSLLQGAFNTEAFF.

This chain links TRBV27 with TRBJ1-3; D perhaps matches TRBD1 (5 bases). The V end lost 6 bases, the J end lost 2 bases, and 14 bases lay between the germline ends. The CDR3 is 15 amino acids. The V gene's germline CDR1 is MNHEY and CDR2 SMNVEV (reference sequence). CDR3 coding DNA: TGTGCCAGCAGCCCTGGGACCGTTCCTGGAAACACCATATATTTT. Its protein product is CASSPGTVPGNTIYF.

This clone has just one count. The V and J genes are TRBV10-1 and TRBJ2-7, with a possible D match to TRBD2 (5 bases). V lost 6 bases, J lost 4 bases, and 16 bases lay in between. Germline CDR1 reads WNHNN; CDR2 reads SYGVQD (reference sequence). The CDR3 totals 14 residues. The CDR3 reads CASSPRAGPYEQYF. CDR3 bases: TGCGCCAGCAGCCCGCGGGCGGGCCCGTACGAGCAGTACTTC.

CDR3 DNA sequence: TGTGCCAGCTCATCAATCCTAGCGGGAAGCTCCTACAATGAGCAGTTCTTC. It encodes CASSSILAGSSYNEQFF. V gene TRBV18 combines with J gene TRBJ2-1; 9 bases map to TRBD2. J lost 0 bases, V lost 5 bases, and 8 bases had no gene match. The germline V gene encodes CDR1 KGHSH and CDR2 LQKENI. The CDR3 spans 17 residues. Together with reference TRBV18 and TRBJ2-1, the CDR3 gives the full variable domain: NAGVMQNPRHLVRRRGQEARLRCSPMKGHSHVYWYRQLPEEGLKFMVYLQKENIIDESGMPKERFSAEFPKEGPSILRIQQVVRGDSAAYFCASSSILAGSSYNEQFFGPGTRLTVL.

The CDR3 here is CASSLRSGGYEQYF. The CDR3 DNA reads as TGTGCCAGCAGCCTACGAAGTGGGGGATACGAGCAGTACTTC. The genes are TRBV7-9 and TRBJ2-7; D assignment may be TRBD1 or TRBD2 (5 bases each). Trimming cost V 5 bases and J 4 bases, with 15 bases left between them. The CDR3 is 14 residues long. CDR1 is SEHNR and CDR2 is FQNEAQ in the germline V gene (reference sequence).

The chain uses TRBV2 and TRBJ2-1; 9 bases match TRBD2. With 5 bases clipped from V and 6 bases from J, the junction kept 5 bases outside the gene matches. The CDR3 loop spans 14 amino acids. Per the germline V gene, CDR1 is SNHLY and CDR2 is FYNNEI. This CDR3 reads CASSRLAVGNEQFF. The CDR3 region has the DNA TGTGCCAGCAGTCGACTAGCGGTTGGCAATGAGCAGTTCTTC. The full variable domain, its missing parts supplied by reference TRBV2 and TRBJ2-1, is EPEVTQTPSHQVTQMGQEVILRCVPISNHLYFYWYRQILGQKVEFLVSFYNNEISEKSEIFDDQFSVERPDGSNFTLKIRSTKLEDSAMYFCASSRLAVGNEQFFGPGTRLTVL.

The chain carries TRBV27 and TRBJ2-1; 14 bases are shared with TRBD2. The junction had 10 bases not matched to a gene; V was cut back by 6 bases and J by 6 bases. The CDR3 totals 17 residues. Germline CDR1 reads MNHEY; CDR2 reads SMNVEV (reference sequence). CDR3 sequence reads: CASSRPLGLAGVNEQFF. CDR3 sequence (DNA): TGTGCCAGCAGCCGCCCCTTGGGACTAGCGGGAGTCAATGAGCAGTTCTTC.

The CDR3 DNA reads as TGCGCCAGCAGCCAAGAGGGGGGGACAGGGTACACCGGGGAGCTGTTTTTT. Residues: CASSQEGGTGYTGELFF. The J gene is TRBJ2-2, the V gene TRBV4-1, with 9 bases fitting TRBD1. Germline values: CDR1 MGHRA, CDR2 YSYEKL. This CDR3 region has 17 residues. The J segment lost 3 bases and the V segment lost 0 bases, leaving 5 bases of the junction unmatched.